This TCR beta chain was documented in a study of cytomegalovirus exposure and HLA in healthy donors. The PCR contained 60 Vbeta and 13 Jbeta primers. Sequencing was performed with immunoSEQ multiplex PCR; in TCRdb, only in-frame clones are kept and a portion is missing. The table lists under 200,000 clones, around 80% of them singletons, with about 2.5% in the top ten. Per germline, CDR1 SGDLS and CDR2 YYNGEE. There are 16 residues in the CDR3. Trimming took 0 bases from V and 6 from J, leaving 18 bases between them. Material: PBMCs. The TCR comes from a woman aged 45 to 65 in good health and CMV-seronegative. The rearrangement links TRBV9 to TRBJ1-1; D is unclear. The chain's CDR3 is CASSVGLGRRVAEAFF. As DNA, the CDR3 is TGTGCCAGCAGCGTAGGATTAGGGAGAAGGGTTGCTGAAGCTTTCTTT.